These 18 T cell receptor beta chains were sequenced from one sample in a study of T-cell memory formation after mild COVID-19. TCRdb analysed the 5' RACE reads with MiXCR anew, one entry per CDR3 protein. This table holds about 340,000 distinct CDR3 sequences, approximately 15% found once. The sequenced material came from PBMCs or a T cell subset sorted from them (not recorded which). These receptors were obtained from a man aged 18 to 30 who had mild COVID-19 (a few samples of this study predate the infection). Cell type and time point are not known.

The chain is built from TRBV5-4 and TRBJ2-1; D not resolved. The V and J ends lost 5 bases and 4 bases respectively, with 7 bases between them. The CDR3 loop spans 12 amino acids. Germline V CDR1 and CDR2: SGHNT, YYREEE (reference sequence). Here the CDR3 DNA reads TGTGCCAGCAGTGACGGGTACAATGAGCAGTTCTTC. This encodes CASSDGYNEQFF. Variable domain in full (rest from reference TRBV5-4 and TRBJ2-1): ETGVTQSPTHLIKTRGQQVTLRCSSQSGHNTVSWYQQALGQGPQFIFQYYREEENGRGNFPPRFSGLQFPNYSSELNVNALELDDSALYLCASSDGYNEQFFGPGTRLTVL.

The chain is built from TRBV20-1 and TRBJ1-6, with D perhaps matching TRBD1 (5 bases). V shed 0 bases and J shed 2 bases, with 14 bases lying between them. Germline assignment: CDR1 DFQATT and CDR2 SNEGSKA (reference sequence). This CDR3 contains 17 residues. The CDR3 DNA is TGCAGTGCTAGAGACAACGGGGCAGCTACCTATAATTCACCCCTCCACTTT. As protein: CSARDNGAATYNSPLHF.

The chain carries TRBV5-1 and TRBJ1-1; D gene uncertain. The CDR3 sequence is 13 residues long. V was shortened by 2 bases and J by 3 bases, with 8 bases between the two germline ends. CDR1 SGHRS and CDR2 YFSETQ come from the germline V gene. CDR3 nucleotides: TGCGCCAGCAGCTTCTCCGAGTACACTGAAGCTTTCTTT. Encoded protein: CASSFSEYTEAFF. The whole variable domain, filled in from reference TRBV5-1 and TRBJ1-1, reads KAGVTQTPRYLIKTRGQQVTLSCSPISGHRSVSWYQQTPGQGLQFLFEYFSETQRNKGNFPGRFSGRQFSNSRSEMNVSTLELGDSALYLCASSFSEYTEAFFGQGTRLTVV.

This clonotype was detected a few times. The chain carries TRBV5-1 and TRBJ2-5; 7 nucleotides align to TRBD1. Looked up from germline, CDR1 is SGHRS and CDR2 is YFSETQ. V lost 4 bases, J lost 5 bases, and 5 bases stayed unmatched. The CDR3 is 13 residues long. The CDR3 coding sequence is TGCGCCAGCAGCACGGGACAGTGGGAGACCCAGTACTTC. Protein product: CASSTGQWETQYF. Looking up the rest from reference TRBV5-1 and TRBJ2-5 gives the full variable domain: KAGVTQTPRYLIKTRGQQVTLSCSPISGHRSVSWYQQTPGQGLQFLFEYFSETQRNKGNFPGRFSGRQFSNSRSEMNVSTLELGDSALYLCASSTGQWETQYFGPGTRLLVL.

This clonotype appeared a few times. The rearrangement joins TRBV5-1 to TRBJ2-3; perhaps TRBD1 as D (5 bases). Looked up from germline, CDR1 is SGHRS and CDR2 is YFSETQ. This CDR3 is 14 amino acids long. V shed 5 bases and J shed 0 bases, with 10 bases lying between them. CDR3: CASRGASSTDTQYF. The CDR3 bases are TGCGCCAGCAGAGGGGCTTCTAGCACAGATACGCAGTATTTT.

This clonotype was seen only a few times. The chain joins TRBV19 to TRBJ1-5, with D hard to call. CDR1 and CDR2 (germline): LNHDA, SQIVND (reference sequence). With 3 bases removed from V and 5 bases from J, the gap between germline ends came to 8 bases. The CDR3 consists of 13 residues. CDR3 sequence (DNA): TGTGCCAGTAGTATTGGGGTTTATCAGCCCCAGCATTTT. This encodes CASSIGVYQPQHF.

This clonotype was counted a few times. This rearrangement joins TRBV25-1 to TRBJ1-2; tentatively, D is TRBD1 (5 bases). The ends were cut back, 2 bases at V and 7 bases at J, with 14 bases in the middle. Germline CDR1 reads MGHDK; CDR2 reads SYGVNS. This CDR3 is 14 amino acids long. The CDR3 sequence: CASSEGHLWAGYTF. As DNA, the CDR3 is TGTGCCAGCAGTGAAGGACACCTCTGGGCTGGCTACACCTTC.

V is TRBV7-6 and J is TRBJ1-3; unclear D gene. Trimming cost V 2 bases and J 0 bases, with 14 bases left between them. The CDR3 has 17 amino acids. Germline-derived CDR1 and CDR2 are SGHVS and FNYEAQ. The DNA of the CDR3 is TGTGCCAGCAGCTTACAACCTCCGAGGGACTCTGGAAACACCATATATTTT. It encodes CASSLQPPRDSGNTIYF.

This clonotype was found many times. The genes are TRBV20-1 and TRBJ2-7; 7 bases agree with TRBD1. This CDR3 contains 12 residues. Losses at the gene ends were 6 bases for V and 4 bases for J; bases not matched to a gene: 6. Per germline, CDR1 DFQATT and CDR2 SNEGSKA (reference sequence). The DNA of the CDR3 is TGCAGTGCCAAGGGGACAGATTACGAGCAGTACGTC. Its translation is CSAKGTDYEQYV.

This rearrangement joins TRBV30 to TRBJ1-1, with D hard to call. Germline loops: CDR1 GTSNPN, CDR2 SVGIG (reference sequence). There are 11 residues in the CDR3. Trimming pared 2 bases from V and 10 bases from J, leaving 11 bases between. The CDR3 loop is CAWSRTRGAFF. The CDR3 coding sequence is TGTGCCTGGAGTCGTACCCGGGGAGCTTTCTTT. Using reference TRBV30 and TRBJ1-1 for the parts outside the CDR3, the full variable domain is SQTIHQWPATLVQPVGSPLSLECTVEGTSNPNLYWYRQAAGRGLQLLFYSVGIGQISSEVPQNLSASRPQDRQFILSSKKLLLSDSGFYLCAWSRTRGAFFGQGTRLTVV.

Only a few counts were recorded for this clonotype. The chain employs TRBV10-3 and TRBJ2-7; TRBD1 aligns across 8 bases. The CDR3 consists of 15 residues. Germline CDR1 reads ENHRY; CDR2 reads SYGVKD. The V segment lost 3 bases and the J segment 9 bases; nucleotides outside the gene matches: 13. The DNA for the CDR3 is TGTGCCATCAGTGATTCGGACAGGGTGGGGTCCGGGCAGTACGTC. Protein product: CAISDSDRVGSGQYV.

The chain couples TRBV7-6 to TRBJ2-5; TRBD1 matches 7 bases. Germline trimming cut 5 bases from V and 7 bases from J; bases unmatched to any gene: 10. Germline CDR1 SGHVS, CDR2 FNYEAQ. This CDR3 comprises 14 residues. CDR3 nucleotide sequence: TGTGCCAGCAGCGCCGCCACAGGGGACGGGACCCAGTACTTC. Its translation: CASSAATGDGTQYF.

This clonotype was counted at least ten times. V is TRBV6-5 and J is TRBJ2-3; D remains unclear. CDR1 and CDR2 (germline): MNHEY, SVGAGI. Trimming removed 6 bases from V and 6 bases from J, with 10 bases in between. The CDR3 consists of 12 residues. The CDR3 DNA follows: TGTGCCAGCAGAGAGTCCTTCGATACGCAGTATTTT. Translated: CASRESFDTQYF.

This chain connects TRBV6-5 to TRBJ1-1, with TRBD1 matching over 7 bases. Germline CDR1 is MNHEY and CDR2 is SVGAGI. This CDR3 region has 15 residues. The J segment lost 5 bases and the V segment lost 2 bases, leaving 8 bases of the junction unmatched. In nucleotides, the CDR3 is TGTGCCAGCAGTTACAGGGCAGGGGGAGGAACTGAAGCTTTCTTT. Translation gives CASSYRAGGGTEAFF.

The chain combines TRBV4-3 with TRBJ2-7; the D call may be TRBD1 or TRBD2 (5 bases each). This CDR3 contains 14 residues. The germline V gene encodes CDR1 LGHNA and CDR2 YSLEER. V lost 3 bases and J 2 bases, leaving 11 bases between the germline ends. DNA for the CDR3: TGCGCCAGCAGCCAGGGGGTTGCCACCTACGAGCAGTACTTC. Translating gives CASSQGVATYEQYF.

The chain recombines TRBV10-3 with TRBJ1-2, with D perhaps matching TRBD1 (6 bases). The V end lost 6 bases, the J end lost 3 bases, and 11 bases lay between the germline ends. Germline loops: CDR1 ENHRY, CDR2 SYGVKD. The CDR3 loop spans 13 amino acids. This CDR3 is CAIRGRTDYGYTF. The CDR3 DNA sequence: TGTGCCATCAGGGGTCGGACAGACTATGGCTACACCTTC.

In this sample, this clonotype turned up many times. The genes are TRBV29-1 and TRBJ2-3; no definite D call. From germline, CDR1 is SQVTM and CDR2 ANQGSEA. With 0 bases removed from V and 6 bases from J, the gap between germline ends came to 13 bases. The CDR3 has 14 residues. CDR3 sequence reads: CSVEDGLFPDTQYF. The CDR3 coding sequence is TGCAGCGTTGAAGATGGCCTATTCCCGGATACGCAGTATTTT.

This clonotype was picked up a small number of times. The chain has TRBV18 and TRBJ2-3; TRBD2 matches 14 bases. CDR3 size: 20 residues. J lost 1 base, V lost 2 bases, and 11 bases had no gene match. The V gene's germline CDR1 is KGHSH and CDR2 LQKENI. CDR3 nucleotides: TGTGCCAGCTCACCAGGGGCGACTAGCGGGGGGGCCGGTGGCACAGATACGCAGTATTTT. Residues: CASSPGATSGGAGGTDTQYF.